The rows below give T cell receptor beta chains drawn from one sample of a study of blood T cell repertoires in COVID-19. Libraries were prepared by immunoSEQ multiplex PCR; TCRdb keeps only in-frame clonotypes and omits some of them. The sample shows about 330,000 clones, roughly 86% of them seen only once. What was sequenced was PBMCs or T cells enriched from blood (not recorded which). The receptors originated from a woman in her 30s who had recovered from COVID-19. The CDR3 runs from the conserved cysteine through the conserved F or W. Fields, in order: J gene, clone size, V gene, D gene, CDR3 length, CDR3 protein, CDR3 DNA. D genes are given only for firm matches. The size entry is marked missing in some rows and otherwise reads once, few, many or a size class.

j_call: TRBJ2-6; clone_size: -; v_call: TRBV7-9; d_call: TRBD1; cdr3_length: 19; cdr3_aa: CASSSTPGQGPLLDNVLTF; cdr3_nt: TGTGCCAGCAGCAGTACTCCGGGACAGGGACCTCTCCTGGACAACGTCCTGACTTTC
j_call: TRBJ2-5; clone_size: once; v_call: TRBV7-6; d_call: -; cdr3_length: 15; cdr3_aa: CASSLGRGIQETQYF; cdr3_nt: TGTGCCAGCAGCTTAGGTCGGGGGATACAAGAGACCCAGTACTTC
j_call: TRBJ2-3; clone_size: -; v_call: TRBV5-6; d_call: -; cdr3_length: 15; cdr3_aa: CASSLATGELDTQYF; cdr3_nt: TGTGCCAGCAGCTTGGCCACGGGGGAACTTGATACGCAGTATTTT
j_call: TRBJ2-7; clone_size: -; v_call: TRBV6-7; d_call: -; cdr3_length: 13; cdr3_aa: CASSPQGSNEQYF; cdr3_nt: TGTGCCAGCAGCCCACAGGGTAGCAACGAGCAGTACTTC
j_call: TRBJ1-3; clone_size: -; v_call: TRBV4-1; d_call: -; cdr3_length: 14; cdr3_aa: CASSQRRSGNTIYF; cdr3_nt: TGCGCCAGCAGCCAACGCAGGTCTGGAAACACCATATATTTT
j_call: TRBJ1-2; clone_size: -; v_call: TRBV19; d_call: -; cdr3_length: 14; cdr3_aa: CASLPGGGAAGYTF; cdr3_nt: TGTGCCAGCCTACCCGGGGGGGGCGCAGCTGGCTACACCTTC
j_call: TRBJ1-6; clone_size: few; v_call: TRBV30; d_call: -; cdr3_length: 14; cdr3_aa: CAWNYPVPLSPLHF; cdr3_nt: TGTGCCTGGAATTATCCTGTTCCCCTTTCACCCCTCCACTTT
j_call: TRBJ2-3; clone_size: -; v_call: TRBV28; d_call: -; cdr3_length: 16; cdr3_aa: CASSSRRGAGTDTQYF; cdr3_nt: TGTGCCAGCAGTTCGCGTCGGGGGGCAGGCACAGATACGCAGTATTTT
j_call: TRBJ1-2; clone_size: few; v_call: TRBV19; d_call: -; cdr3_length: 14; cdr3_aa: CASRHRDVDYGYTF; cdr3_nt: TGTGCCAGTAGACACAGGGATGTGGACTATGGCTACACCTTC
j_call: TRBJ2-7; clone_size: -; v_call: TRBV27; d_call: -; cdr3_length: 11; cdr3_aa: CASSDFYEQYF; cdr3_nt: TGTGCCAGCAGCGACTTCTACGAGCAGTACTTC
j_call: TRBJ1-2; clone_size: -; v_call: TRBV5-4; d_call: TRBD1; cdr3_length: 15; cdr3_aa: CASSPGQGDLLGYTF; cdr3_nt: TGTGCCAGCAGTCCTGGACAGGGAGATTTACTTGGCTACACCTTC
j_call: TRBJ1-5; clone_size: -; v_call: TRBV12-3/TRBV12-4; d_call: -; cdr3_length: 11; cdr3_aa: CASSYNQPQHF; cdr3_nt: TGTGCCAGCAGCTATAATCAGCCCCAGCATTTT
j_call: TRBJ2-7; clone_size: -; v_call: TRBV20-1; d_call: -; cdr3_length: 11; cdr3_aa: CRYQGTYEQYF; cdr3_nt: TGCAGATACCAGGGAACCTACGAGCAGTACTTC
j_call: TRBJ2-5; clone_size: -; v_call: TRBV5-1; d_call: -; cdr3_length: 14; cdr3_aa: CASSLGGYQETQYF; cdr3_nt: TGCGCCAGCAGCTTAGGCGGGTACCAAGAGACCCAGTACTTC
j_call: TRBJ1-6; clone_size: -; v_call: TRBV5-1; d_call: -; cdr3_length: 14; cdr3_aa: CASSRRSGESPLHF; cdr3_nt: TGCGCCAGCAGCCGACGGTCGGGGGAGTCACCCCTCCACTTT
j_call: TRBJ1-6; clone_size: -; v_call: TRBV7-9; d_call: -; cdr3_length: 14; cdr3_aa: CASSLGSTNSPLHF; cdr3_nt: TGTGCCAGCAGCTTGGGCAGCACCAATTCACCCCTCCACTTT
j_call: TRBJ1-1; clone_size: -; v_call: TRBV7-3; d_call: TRBD1; cdr3_length: 17; cdr3_aa: CASSLTAGGFGNTEAFF; cdr3_nt: TGTGCCAGCAGCTTAACGGCAGGGGGCTTTGGGAACACTGAAGCTTTCTTT
j_call: TRBJ1-2; clone_size: -; v_call: TRBV5-4; d_call: TRBD1; cdr3_length: 13; cdr3_aa: CASSLTGGGGYTF; cdr3_nt: TGTGCCAGCAGCTTGACAGGGGGCGGAGGCTACACCTTC
j_call: TRBJ2-2; clone_size: -; v_call: TRBV19; d_call: TRBD2; cdr3_length: 17; cdr3_aa: CASSIAPGLANTGELFF; cdr3_nt: TGTGCCAGTAGTATAGCCCCGGGACTAGCGAACACCGGGGAGCTGTTTTTT
j_call: TRBJ2-7; clone_size: -; v_call: TRBV25-1; d_call: TRBD1; cdr3_length: 16; cdr3_aa: CASSDPLGGSPYEQYF; cdr3_nt: TGTGCCAGCAGTGATCCCCTAGGGGGCAGCCCCTACGAGCAGTACTTC
j_call: TRBJ1-1; clone_size: -; v_call: TRBV9; d_call: -; cdr3_length: 14; cdr3_aa: CASSGQVGAAEAFF; cdr3_nt: TGTGCCAGCAGCGGACAAGTGGGGGCAGCTGAAGCTTTCTTT
j_call: TRBJ2-7; clone_size: -; v_call: TRBV5-8; d_call: TRBD1; cdr3_length: 15; cdr3_aa: CASSGQGSRAYEQYF; cdr3_nt: TGTGCCAGCAGCGGACAGGGCAGCAGAGCCTACGAGCAGTACTTC
j_call: TRBJ2-7; clone_size: -; v_call: TRBV12-3/TRBV12-4; d_call: -; cdr3_length: 13; cdr3_aa: CASSLFETYEQYF; cdr3_nt: TGTGCCAGCAGTTTATTCGAGACCTACGAGCAGTACTTC
j_call: TRBJ1-3; clone_size: -; v_call: TRBV2; d_call: -; cdr3_length: 15; cdr3_aa: CASSASRGTGNTIYF; cdr3_nt: TGTGCCAGCAGTGCTAGTAGGGGCACTGGAAACACCATATATTTT
j_call: TRBJ1-1; clone_size: -; v_call: TRBV9; d_call: TRBD1; cdr3_length: 16; cdr3_aa: CASSPAAGGFSTEAFF; cdr3_nt: TGTGCCAGCAGCCCAGCCGCAGGGGGATTCAGCACTGAAGCTTTCTTT
j_call: TRBJ1-6; clone_size: -; v_call: TRBV25-1; d_call: -; cdr3_length: 16; cdr3_aa: CASRESHRIYNSPLHF; cdr3_nt: TGTGCCAGCAGGGAGTCACACAGGATCTATAATTCACCCCTCCACTTT
j_call: TRBJ2-2; clone_size: once; v_call: TRBV11-2; d_call: -; cdr3_length: 14; cdr3_aa: CASSFGRYTGELFF; cdr3_nt: TGTGCCAGCAGCTTTGGCAGGTACACCGGGGAGCTGTTTTTT
j_call: TRBJ2-7; clone_size: -; v_call: TRBV5-6; d_call: TRBD2; cdr3_length: 15; cdr3_aa: CASSVLAGGALEQYF; cdr3_nt: TGTGCCAGCAGCGTCCTAGCGGGGGGTGCCTTGGAGCAGTACTTC
j_call: TRBJ1-5; clone_size: few; v_call: TRBV5-8; d_call: TRBD1; cdr3_length: 17; cdr3_aa: CASSPPGDSNYNQPQHF; cdr3_nt: TGTGCCAGCAGCCCCCCGGGGGACAGTAACTACAATCAGCCCCAGCATTTT
j_call: TRBJ2-2; clone_size: -; v_call: TRBV5-1; d_call: TRBD1; cdr3_length: 15; cdr3_aa: CASSSRDRNTGELFF; cdr3_nt: TGCGCCAGCAGCTCCCGGGACAGAAACACCGGGGAGCTGTTTTTT
j_call: TRBJ1-6; clone_size: -; v_call: TRBV5-1; d_call: -; cdr3_length: 16; cdr3_aa: CASSLGADQYNSPLHF; cdr3_nt: TGCGCCAGCAGCTTGGGGGCAGACCAATATAATTCACCCCTCCACTTT
j_call: TRBJ1-6; clone_size: -; v_call: TRBV6-6; d_call: -; cdr3_length: 14; cdr3_aa: CASRTDRGNSPLHF; cdr3_nt: TGTGCCAGCAGGACCGACAGAGGAAATTCACCCCTCCACTTT
j_call: TRBJ1-2; clone_size: -; v_call: TRBV9; d_call: -; cdr3_length: 15; cdr3_aa: CASSSSTGLNYGYTF; cdr3_nt: TGTGCCAGCAGCTCCTCGACAGGCCTGAACTATGGCTACACCTTC
j_call: TRBJ2-1; clone_size: -; v_call: TRBV11-2; d_call: TRBD2; cdr3_length: 15; cdr3_aa: CASSSERGVYNEQFF; cdr3_nt: TGTGCCAGCAGCTCGGAGCGGGGGGTATACAATGAGCAGTTCTTC
j_call: TRBJ2-2; clone_size: -; v_call: TRBV7-9; d_call: TRBD1; cdr3_length: 16; cdr3_aa: CASSPGTGGRTGELFF; cdr3_nt: TGTGCCAGCAGCCCCGGGACAGGGGGAAGGACCGGGGAGCTGTTTTTT
j_call: TRBJ2-7; clone_size: -; v_call: TRBV29-1; d_call: -; cdr3_length: 13; cdr3_aa: CSVVGGDSYEQYF; cdr3_nt: TGCAGCGTTGTTGGAGGGGACTCCTACGAGCAGTACTTC